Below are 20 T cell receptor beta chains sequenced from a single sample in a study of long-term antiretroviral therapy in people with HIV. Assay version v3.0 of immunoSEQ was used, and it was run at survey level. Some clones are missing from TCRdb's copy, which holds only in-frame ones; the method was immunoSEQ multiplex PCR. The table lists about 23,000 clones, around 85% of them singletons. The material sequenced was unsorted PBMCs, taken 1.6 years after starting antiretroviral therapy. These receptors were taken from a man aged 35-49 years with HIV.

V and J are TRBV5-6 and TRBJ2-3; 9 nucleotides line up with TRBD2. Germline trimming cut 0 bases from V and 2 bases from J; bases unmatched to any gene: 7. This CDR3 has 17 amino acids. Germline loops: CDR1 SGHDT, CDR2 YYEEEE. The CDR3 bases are TGTGCCAGCAGCTTGGATACAGCGGGGGGATACACAGATACGCAGTATTTT. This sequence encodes CASSLDTAGGYTDTQYF.

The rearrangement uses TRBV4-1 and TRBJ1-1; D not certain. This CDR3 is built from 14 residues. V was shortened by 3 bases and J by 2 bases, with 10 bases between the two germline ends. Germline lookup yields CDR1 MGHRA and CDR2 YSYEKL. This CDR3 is CASSHGSGNTEAFF. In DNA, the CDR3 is TGCGCCAGCAGCCACGGCTCGGGTAACACTGAAGCTTTCTTT.

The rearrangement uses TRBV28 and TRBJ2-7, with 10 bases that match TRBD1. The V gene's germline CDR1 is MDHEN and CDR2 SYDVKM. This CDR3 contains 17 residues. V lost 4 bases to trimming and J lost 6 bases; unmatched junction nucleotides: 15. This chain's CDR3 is CASSSLRDRGLIAEQYF. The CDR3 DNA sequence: TGTGCCAGCAGTTCACTCCGGGACAGGGGTTTAATCGCCGAGCAGTACTTC.

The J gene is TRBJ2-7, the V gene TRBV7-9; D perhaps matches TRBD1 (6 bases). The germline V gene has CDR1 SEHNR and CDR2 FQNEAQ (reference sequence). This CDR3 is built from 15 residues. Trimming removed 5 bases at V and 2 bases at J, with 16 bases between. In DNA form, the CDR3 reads TGTGCCAGCAGCCGGGTAGGACAGATCACCTACGAGCAGTACTTC. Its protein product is CASSRVGQITYEQYF. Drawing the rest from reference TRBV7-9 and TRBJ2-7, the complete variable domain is DTGVSQNPRHKITKRGQNVTFRCDPISEHNRLYWYRQTLGQGPEFLTYFQNEAQLEKSRLLSDRFSAERPKGSFSTLEIQRTEQGDSAMYLCASSRVGQITYEQYFGPGTRLTVT.

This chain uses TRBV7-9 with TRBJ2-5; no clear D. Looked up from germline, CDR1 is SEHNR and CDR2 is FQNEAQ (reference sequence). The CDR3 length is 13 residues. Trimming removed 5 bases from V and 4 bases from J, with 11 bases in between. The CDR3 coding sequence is TGTGCCAGCAGCACCTATATGCGAGAGACCCAGTACTTC. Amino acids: CASSTYMRETQYF.

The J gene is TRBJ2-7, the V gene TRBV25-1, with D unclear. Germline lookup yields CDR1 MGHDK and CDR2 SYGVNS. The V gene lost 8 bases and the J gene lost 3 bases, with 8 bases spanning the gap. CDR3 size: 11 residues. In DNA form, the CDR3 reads TGTGCCAGCCAGAGTAGCTACGAGCAGTACTTC. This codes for CASQSSYEQYF.

In DNA, the CDR3 is TGTGCCAGCAGCTTGGGGACAGGGCAATACACCTTC. Its protein product is CASSLGTGQYTF. The chain carries TRBV13 and TRBJ1-2, with 9 bases lining up with TRBD1. The CDR3 contains 12 residues. Germline CDR1 PRHDT, CDR2 FYEKMQ (reference sequence). Unmatched junction bases numbered 4, after V lost 3 bases and J lost 11 bases. The whole variable domain, remainder taken from reference TRBV13 and TRBJ1-2, is AAGVIQSPRHLIKEKRETATLKCYPIPRHDTVYWYQQGPGQDPQFLISFYEKMQSDKGSIPDRFSAQQFSDYHSELNMSSLELGDSALYFCASSLGTGQYTFGSGTRLTVV.

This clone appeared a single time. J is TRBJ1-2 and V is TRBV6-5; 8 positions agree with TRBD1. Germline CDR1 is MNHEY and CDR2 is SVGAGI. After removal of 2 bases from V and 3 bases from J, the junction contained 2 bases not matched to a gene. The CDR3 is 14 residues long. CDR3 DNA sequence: TGTGCCAGCAGTTACGGACAGGGTGACTATGGCTACACCTTC. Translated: CASSYGQGDYGYTF.

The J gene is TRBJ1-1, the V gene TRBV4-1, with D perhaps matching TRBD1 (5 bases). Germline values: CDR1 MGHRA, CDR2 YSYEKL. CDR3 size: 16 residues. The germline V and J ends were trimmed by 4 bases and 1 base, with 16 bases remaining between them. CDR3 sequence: CASSLSRQSQNTEAFF. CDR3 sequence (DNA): TGCGCCAGCAGCCTTTCCCGACAGAGCCAGAACACTGAAGCTTTCTTT.

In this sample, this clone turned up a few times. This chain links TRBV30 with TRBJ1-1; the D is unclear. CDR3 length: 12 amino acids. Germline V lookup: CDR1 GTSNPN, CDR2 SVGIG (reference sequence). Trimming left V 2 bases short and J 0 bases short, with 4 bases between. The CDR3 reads CAWSPLNTEAFF. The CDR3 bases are TGTGCCTGGAGTCCGTTGAACACTGAAGCTTTCTTT.

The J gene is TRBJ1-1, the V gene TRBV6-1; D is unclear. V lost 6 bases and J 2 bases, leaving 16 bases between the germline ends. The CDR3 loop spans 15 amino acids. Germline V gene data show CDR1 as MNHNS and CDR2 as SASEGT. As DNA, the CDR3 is TGTGCCAGCAGGGACCTCCCCGGGTTCAACACTGAAGCTTTCTTT. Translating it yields CASRDLPGFNTEAFF.

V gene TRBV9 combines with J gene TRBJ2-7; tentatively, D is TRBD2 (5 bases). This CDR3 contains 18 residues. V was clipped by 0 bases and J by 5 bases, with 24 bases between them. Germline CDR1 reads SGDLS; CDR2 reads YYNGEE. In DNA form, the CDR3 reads TGTGCCAGCAGCGTAGTTTGGTTGGCAGAGACTAATCCCGACGAGCAGTACTTC. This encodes CASSVVWLAETNPDEQYF.

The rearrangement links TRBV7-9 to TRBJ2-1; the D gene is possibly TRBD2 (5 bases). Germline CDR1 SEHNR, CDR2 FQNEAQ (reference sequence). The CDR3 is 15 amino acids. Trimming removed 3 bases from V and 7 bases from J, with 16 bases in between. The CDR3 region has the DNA TGTGCCAGCAGCTTGAACATCGGGGAGAGGAATGAGCAGTTCTTC. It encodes CASSLNIGERNEQFF.

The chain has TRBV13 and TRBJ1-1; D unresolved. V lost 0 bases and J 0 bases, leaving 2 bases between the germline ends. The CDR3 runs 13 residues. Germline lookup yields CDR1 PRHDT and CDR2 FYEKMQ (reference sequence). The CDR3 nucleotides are TGTGCCAGCAGCTTAGGTCTGAACACTGAAGCTTTCTTT. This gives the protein CASSLGLNTEAFF.

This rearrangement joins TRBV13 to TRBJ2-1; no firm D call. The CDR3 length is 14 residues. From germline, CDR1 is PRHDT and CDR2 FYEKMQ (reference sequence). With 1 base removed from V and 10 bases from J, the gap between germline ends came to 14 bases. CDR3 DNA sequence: TGTGCCAGCAGCTTAGATGGAGCCCGCAGGGAGCAGTTCTTC. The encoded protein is CASSLDGARREQFF. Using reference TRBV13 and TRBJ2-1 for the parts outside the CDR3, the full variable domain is AAGVIQSPRHLIKEKRETATLKCYPIPRHDTVYWYQQGPGQDPQFLISFYEKMQSDKGSIPDRFSAQQFSDYHSELNMSSLELGDSALYFCASSLDGARREQFFGPGTRLTVL.

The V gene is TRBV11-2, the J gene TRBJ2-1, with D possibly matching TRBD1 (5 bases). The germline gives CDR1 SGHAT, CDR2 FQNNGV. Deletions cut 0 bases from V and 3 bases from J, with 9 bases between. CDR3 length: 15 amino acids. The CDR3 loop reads CASSLEGVSYNEQFF. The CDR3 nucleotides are TGTGCCAGCAGCTTAGAAGGGGTCAGCTACAATGAGCAGTTCTTC.

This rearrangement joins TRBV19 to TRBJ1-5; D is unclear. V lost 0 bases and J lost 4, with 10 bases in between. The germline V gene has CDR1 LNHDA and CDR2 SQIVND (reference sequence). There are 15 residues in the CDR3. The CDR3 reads CASSIENLGNQPQHF. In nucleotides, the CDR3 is TGTGCCAGTAGTATAGAAAATCTCGGGAATCAGCCCCAGCATTTT.

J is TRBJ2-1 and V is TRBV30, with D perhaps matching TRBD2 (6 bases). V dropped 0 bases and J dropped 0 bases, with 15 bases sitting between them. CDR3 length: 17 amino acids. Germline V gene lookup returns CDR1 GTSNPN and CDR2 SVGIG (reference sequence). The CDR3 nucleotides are TGTGCCTGGAGTGTACTCCTTGGAGGGGACTCCTACAATGAGCAGTTCTTC. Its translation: CAWSVLLGGDSYNEQFF.

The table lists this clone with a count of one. The CDR3: CASSISGARTDTQYF. CDR3 coding DNA: TGTGCCAGTAGTATATCAGGGGCGCGTACAGATACGCAGTATTTT. The chain couples TRBV19 to TRBJ2-3, with a weak D call TRBD1 (6 bases). The germline V and J ends were trimmed by 2 bases and 3 bases, with 12 bases remaining between them. Germline V gene data show CDR1 as LNHDA and CDR2 as SQIVND (reference sequence). The CDR3 contains 15 residues.

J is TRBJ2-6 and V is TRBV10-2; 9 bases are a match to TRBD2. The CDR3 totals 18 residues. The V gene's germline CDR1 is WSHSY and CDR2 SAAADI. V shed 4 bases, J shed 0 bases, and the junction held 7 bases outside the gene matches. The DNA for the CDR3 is TGCGCCAGCAGTGTCGGGACTAGCTCTAGCTCTGGGGCCAACGTCCTGACTTTC. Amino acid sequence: CASSVGTSSSSGANVLTF.